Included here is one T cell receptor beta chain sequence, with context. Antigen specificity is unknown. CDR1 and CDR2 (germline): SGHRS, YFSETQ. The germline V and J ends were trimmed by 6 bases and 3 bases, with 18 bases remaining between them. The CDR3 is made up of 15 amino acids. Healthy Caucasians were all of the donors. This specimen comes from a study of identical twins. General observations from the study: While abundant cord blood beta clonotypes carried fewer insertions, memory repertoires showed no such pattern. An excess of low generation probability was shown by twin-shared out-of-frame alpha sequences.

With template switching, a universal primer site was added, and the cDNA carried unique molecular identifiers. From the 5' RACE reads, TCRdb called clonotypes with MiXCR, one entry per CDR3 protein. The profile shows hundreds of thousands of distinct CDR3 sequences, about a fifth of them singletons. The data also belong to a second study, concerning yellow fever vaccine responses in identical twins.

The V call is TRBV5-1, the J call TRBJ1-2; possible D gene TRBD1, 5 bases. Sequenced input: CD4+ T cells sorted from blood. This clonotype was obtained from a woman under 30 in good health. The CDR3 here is CASKQNRDGHYGYTF. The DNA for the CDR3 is TGCGCCAGCAAACAAAACCGGGACGGTCACTATGGCTACACCTTC.